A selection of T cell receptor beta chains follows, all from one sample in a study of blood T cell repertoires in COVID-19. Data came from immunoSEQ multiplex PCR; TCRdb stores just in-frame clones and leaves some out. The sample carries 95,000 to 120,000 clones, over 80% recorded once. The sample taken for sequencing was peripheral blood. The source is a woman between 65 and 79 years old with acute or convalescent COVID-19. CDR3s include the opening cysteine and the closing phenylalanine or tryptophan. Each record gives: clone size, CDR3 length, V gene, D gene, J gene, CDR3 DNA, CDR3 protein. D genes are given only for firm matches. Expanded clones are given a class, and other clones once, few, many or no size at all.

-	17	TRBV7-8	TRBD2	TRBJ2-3	TGTGCCAGCAGCCTAGAGAGGGTTCTAGCGGGAGAGAATACGCAGTATTTT	CASSLERVLAGENTQYF
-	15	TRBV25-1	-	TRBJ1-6	TGTGCCAGCAGCCGTACGGAGAGCTATAATTCACCCCTCCACTTT	CASSRTESYNSPLHF
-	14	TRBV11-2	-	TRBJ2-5	TGTGCCAGCAGCTTAGTAGCCAGGGCGGAGACCCAGTACTTC	CASSLVARAETQYF
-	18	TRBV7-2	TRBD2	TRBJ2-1	TGTGCCAGCAGCTTAGGGGTTCTGGGACTAGCGGGCCTCAATGAGCAGTTCTTC	CASSLGVLGLAGLNEQFF
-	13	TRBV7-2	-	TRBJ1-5	TGTGCCAGCAGCCCCGAGGTTGATCAGCCCCAGCATTTT	CASSPEVDQPQHF
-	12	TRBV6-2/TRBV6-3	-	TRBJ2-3	TGTGCCAGCACCCCCAGCTGGGGCACGCAGTATTTT	CASTPSWGTQYF
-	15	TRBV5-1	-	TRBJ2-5	TGCGCCAGCAGCTTCAGGGGCGCGACCCAAGAGACCCAGTACTTC	CASSFRGATQETQYF
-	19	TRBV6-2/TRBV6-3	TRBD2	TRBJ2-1	TGTGCCAGCAGCCCCGACACCGTGGGGCGGGGGGGCCCGGGGAATGAGCAGTTCTTC	CASSPDTVGRGGPGNEQFF
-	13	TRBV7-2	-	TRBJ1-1	TGTGCCAGCAGCTCGAACAGGAACACTGAAGCTTTCTTT	CASSSNRNTEAFF
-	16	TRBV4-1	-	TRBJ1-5	TGCGCCAGCAGCCAAGATTTCCAGGGAAACAATCAGCCCCAGCATTTT	CASSQDFQGNNQPQHF
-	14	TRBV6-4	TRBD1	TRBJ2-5	TGTGCCAGCAGAGACCCAGGGGGCCAAGAGACCCAGTACTTC	CASRDPGGQETQYF
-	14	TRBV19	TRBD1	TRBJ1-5	TGTGCCAGTAGGGATGGGACAGTTTCTCAGCCCCAGCATTTT	CASRDGTVSQPQHF
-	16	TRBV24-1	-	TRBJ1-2	TGTGCCACCAGTGGGCATAACCAAAACCAGGGGTATGGCTACACCTTC	CATSGHNQNQGYGYTF
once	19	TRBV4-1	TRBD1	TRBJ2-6	TGCGCCAGCAGCCCCCTATTTGCGGACAGGGGGCTGGGGGCCAACGTCCTGACTTTC	CASSPLFADRGLGANVLTF
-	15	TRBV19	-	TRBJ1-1	TGTGCCAGTAGTATTGTTAGTCCCAAGAACACTGAAGCTTTCTTT	CASSIVSPKNTEAFF
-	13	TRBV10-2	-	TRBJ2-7	TGCGCCAGCAGTGAGTCTACTACCTACGAGCAGTACTTC	CASSESTTYEQYF
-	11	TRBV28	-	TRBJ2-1	TGTGCCAGCAGCCAATTAGTCGAGCAGTTCTTC	CASSQLVEQFF
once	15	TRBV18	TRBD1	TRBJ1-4	TGTGCCAGCTCACTTCAGGGGGCAACTAATGAAAAACTGTTTTTT	CASSLQGATNEKLFF
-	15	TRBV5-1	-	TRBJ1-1	TGCGCCAGCAGCTCTACCGGAGAGTCGAACACTGAAGCTTTCTTT	CASSSTGESNTEAFF
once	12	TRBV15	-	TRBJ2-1	TGTGCCACCAGCAATAGTCGGAATGAGCAGTTCTTC	CATSNSRNEQFF
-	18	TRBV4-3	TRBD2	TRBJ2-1	TGCGCCAGCAGCCAGGGGACCACTAGCGGGGGGGCCTACAATGAGCAGTTCTTC	CASSQGTTSGGAYNEQFF
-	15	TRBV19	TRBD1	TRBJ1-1	TGTGCCAGTAGTACCCAGGGGGCGCGGGTGACTGAAGCTTTCTTT	CASSTQGARVTEAFF
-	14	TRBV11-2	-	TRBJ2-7	TGTGCCAGCGCGGGGGGGGACAGGTCCTACGAGCAGTACTTC	CASAGGDRSYEQYF
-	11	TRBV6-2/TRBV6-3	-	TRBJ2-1	TGTGCCAGCAGTAACCTAGGGGGGCAGTTCTTC	CASSNLGGQFF
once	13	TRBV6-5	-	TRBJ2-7	TGTGCCAGCAGTTCGTCAGGGACATACGAGCAGTACTTC	CASSSSGTYEQYF
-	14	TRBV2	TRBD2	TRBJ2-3	TGTGCCAGCAGGGAGGGAGGGCCGACAGATACGCAGTATTTT	CASREGGPTDTQYF
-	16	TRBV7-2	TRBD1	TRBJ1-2	TGTGCCAGCAGCTTAGGGACGGACAGGGTACACTATGGCTACACCTTC	CASSLGTDRVHYGYTF
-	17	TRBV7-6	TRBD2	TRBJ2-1	TGTGCCAGCAGCTTAGCTGGGACTAGCGGGGGGTACAATGAGCAGTTCTTC	CASSLAGTSGGYNEQFF
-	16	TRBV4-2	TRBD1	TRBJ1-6	TGTGCCAGCAACTCACTCCTGGACAGGGTTAATTCACCCCTCCACTTT	CASNSLLDRVNSPLHF
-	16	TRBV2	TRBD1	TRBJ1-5	TGTGCCAGCAGGGGGGTCCGGACAGGAATCAATCAGCCCCAGCATTTT	CASRGVRTGINQPQHF
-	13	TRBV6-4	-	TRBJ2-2	TGTGCCAGCAGTGGCGGGGACACCGGGGAGCTGTTTTTT	CASSGGDTGELFF
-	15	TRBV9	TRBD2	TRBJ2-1	TGTGCCAGCAGCGTATGGGAGGGCGGCCACAATGAGCAGTTCTTC	CASSVWEGGHNEQFF
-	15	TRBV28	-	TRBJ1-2	TGTGCCAGCAGTTTCGGGGGGCAGGGTAACTATGGCTACACCTTC	CASSFGGQGNYGYTF
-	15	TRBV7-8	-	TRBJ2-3	TGTGCCAGCAGCTCCCGAGGGCGGGGCACAGATACGCAGTATTTT	CASSSRGRGTDTQYF
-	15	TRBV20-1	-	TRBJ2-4	TGCAGTGCTAGTCCTAGGGAGAAAACCAAAAACATTCAGTACTTC	CSASPREKTKNIQYF
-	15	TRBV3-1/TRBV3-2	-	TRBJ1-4	TGTGCCAGCAGCCAAGTTAGAGGGACTAATGAAAAACTGTTTTTT	CASSQVRGTNEKLFF
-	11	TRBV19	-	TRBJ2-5	TGTGCCAGTAGTACGGGGGAGACCCAGTACTTC	CASSTGETQYF
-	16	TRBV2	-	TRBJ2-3	TGTGCCAGCAGTGAAAGAGGGACTGGGGCAGGAGATACGCAGTATTTT	CASSERGTGAGDTQYF
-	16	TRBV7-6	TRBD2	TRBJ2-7	TGTGCCAGCAGCTTAGTACTAGCGGGAGGTGCCGACGAGCAGTACTTC	CASSLVLAGGADEQYF
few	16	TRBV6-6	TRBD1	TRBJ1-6	TGTGCCAGCAGTTACTCGCAATGGGACAGGGGTTCACCCCTCCACTTT	CASSYSQWDRGSPLHF
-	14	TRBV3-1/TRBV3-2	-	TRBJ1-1	TGTGCCAGCAGTTCAGGGTACCCGAACACTGAAGCTTTCTTT	CASSSGYPNTEAFF
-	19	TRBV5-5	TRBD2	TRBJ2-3	TGTGCCAGCAGCTTGGGCGGACTAGCAGTCCATCGGGTCACAGATACGCAGTATTTT	CASSLGGLAVHRVTDTQYF
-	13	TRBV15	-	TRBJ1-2	TGTGCCACCAGCAGAGACCTAGACAGCGGCTACACCTTC	CATSRDLDSGYTF
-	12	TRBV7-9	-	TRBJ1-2	TGTGCCAGCAGCCCGGGGGACTATGGCTACACCTTC	CASSPGDYGYTF
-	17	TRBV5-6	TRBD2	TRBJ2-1	TGTGCCAGCAGCCAAGGACTAGCGGGGTACAATAACAATGAGCAGTTCTTC	CASSQGLAGYNNNEQFF
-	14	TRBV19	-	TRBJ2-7	TGTGCCAGTAGCCTTGACAGGTTTTCCTACGAGCAGTACTTC	CASSLDRFSYEQYF
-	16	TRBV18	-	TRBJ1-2	TGTGCCAGCTCACCAGCGGGGGGAACTCTGATTTATGGCTACACCTTC	CASSPAGGTLIYGYTF
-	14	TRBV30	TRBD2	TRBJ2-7	TGTGCCTGGAGTTGGACTAGCGGGAGCTACGAGCAGTACTTC	CAWSWTSGSYEQYF
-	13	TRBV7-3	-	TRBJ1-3	TGTGCCAGCAGCCCCAACAGAGGAAACACCATATATTTT	CASSPNRGNTIYF
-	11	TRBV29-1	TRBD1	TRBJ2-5	TGCAGCGGGGGACAGCAAGAGACCCAGTACTTC	CSGGQQETQYF
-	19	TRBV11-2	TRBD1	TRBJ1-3	TGTGCCAGCAGCTTTCTCGGACAGGGGGCTAGGGAGTCTGGAAACACCATATATTTT	CASSFLGQGARESGNTIYF
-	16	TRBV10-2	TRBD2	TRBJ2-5	TGCGCCAGCAGTGATCCGGGGACTAGCGTCCAAGAGACCCAGTACTTC	CASSDPGTSVQETQYF
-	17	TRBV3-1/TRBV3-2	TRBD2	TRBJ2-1	TGTGCCAGCAGCCAAGGGCGGACTAGCGGGGGGGTTAATGAGCAGTTCTTC	CASSQGRTSGGVNEQFF
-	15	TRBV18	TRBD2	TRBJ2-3	TGTGCCAGCTCACCTATAGCGGGGGGCACAGATACGCAGTATTTT	CASSPIAGGTDTQYF
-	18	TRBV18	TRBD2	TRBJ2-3	TGTGCCAGCTCACCACGAAGCGGGGGACCCCTTAGCACAGATACGCAGTATTTT	CASSPRSGGPLSTDTQYF